The present T cell receptor beta chain was sequenced within a study of shared clonotypes between healthy human individuals. Across the whole study: The donor pool was made up of a couple of women and three men aged 18 to 49. Every donor yielded three CD4 naive, three CD4 memory, two CD8 naive and one CD8 memory plate.

Profiled with immunoSEQ multiplex PCR; TCRdb holds only in-frame clones, not every one. This sample has under 2,500,000 clones, with approximately 96% found just once. The V end was cut by 4 bases, the J end by 0 bases, with 13 bases between. Germline V gene data show CDR1 as SGHRS and CDR2 as YFSETQ. This CDR3 comprises 16 residues. Among the donors, all were Caucasian adults who lived in Nashville, Tennessee. The sequence derives from a man between 18 and 29 years old in good health. The chain has TRBV5-1 and TRBJ2-2; tentative D call: TRBD2 (6 bases). Specimen: naive CD4+ T cells sorted from blood. The sample's subset: CD45RA+ positively selected. CDR3 loop: CASSPYREPNTGELFF. The CDR3 DNA follows: TGCGCCAGCAGCCCCTACCGGGAGCCGAACACCGGGGAGCTGTTTTTT.